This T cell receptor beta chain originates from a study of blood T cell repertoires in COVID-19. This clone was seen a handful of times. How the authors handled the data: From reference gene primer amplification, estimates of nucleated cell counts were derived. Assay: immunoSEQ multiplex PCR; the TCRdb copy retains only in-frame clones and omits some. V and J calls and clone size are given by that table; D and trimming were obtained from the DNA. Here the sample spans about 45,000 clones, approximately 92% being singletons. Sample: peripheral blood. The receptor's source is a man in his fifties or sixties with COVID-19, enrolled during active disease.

CDR3 sequence reads: CASSFSFNGYEQYF. The CDR3 nucleotides read TGTGCCAGCAGCTTTAGTTTTAACGGCTACGAGCAGTACTTC. V usage is TRBV7-2 and J usage is TRBJ2-7; no firm D call. Germline V gene lookup returns CDR1 SGHTA and CDR2 FQGNSA. V lost 3 bases and J lost 3, with 12 bases in between. The CDR3 has 14 residues.